Listed here are 17 T cell receptor beta chains from one sample, sequenced in a study of OX40 agonist ivuxolimab in advanced cancers. Sequencing was performed with immunoSEQ multiplex PCR; in TCRdb, only in-frame clones are kept and a portion is missing. The sample records about 11,000 clones, roughly 80% being singletons. The material was CD4+ or CD8+ T cells sorted from blood, obtained in a trial of the OX40 agonist ivuxolimab. Receptor source: an adult with an advanced solid tumor such as melanoma, head and neck, liver or kidney cancer.

This chain connects TRBV6-5 to TRBJ2-5; D uncertain. The germline gives CDR1 MNHEY, CDR2 SVGAGI. This CDR3 region has 15 residues. Trimming pared 0 bases from V and 4 bases from J, leaving 12 bases between. CDR3 nucleotide sequence: TGTGCCAGCAGTTACTCGGCTGGCCTCGGAGAGACCCAGTACTTC. It translates to CASSYSAGLGETQYF.

This clone is judged medium-sized. The chain joins TRBV10-3 to TRBJ1-1; 7 bases line up with TRBD1. CDR3 size: 12 residues. The germline V gene encodes CDR1 ENHRY and CDR2 SYGVKD. V was pared by 11 bases and J by 2 bases, with 5 bases of the junction left unmatched. The CDR3 here is CASTGANTEAFF. Here the CDR3 DNA reads TGTGCCTCTACAGGGGCCAACACTGAAGCTTTCTTT.

The chain couples TRBV7-2 to TRBJ1-1, with D unresolved. This CDR3 comprises 14 residues. CDR1 and CDR2 from the germline V gene are SGHTA and FQGNSA. Trimming shortened V by 3 bases and J by 3 bases, and 11 bases separated the two germline ends. The CDR3 nucleotides are TGTGCCAGCAGCTTCGTTGGTTTGGACACTGAAGCTTTCTTT. It specifies CASSFVGLDTEAFF.

Regarding this clone: It is unclear where the CDR3 begins or ends on the DNA, so no DNA is shown, and the CDR3 is as TCRdb lists it. The chain has TRBV2 and TRBJ1-1. Including both end residues, the CDR3 is 14 amino acids long. Germline V gene lookup returns CDR1 SNHLY and CDR2 FYNNEI. The CDR3 sequence is CASSVGRGNTEASF.

The chain links TRBV6-5 to TRBJ2-1; D perhaps matches TRBD2 (6 bases). The V gene lost 8 bases and the J gene lost 10 bases, with 12 bases spanning the gap. The V gene's germline CDR1 is MNHEY and CDR2 SVGAGI. The CDR3 contains 11 residues. CDR3 sequence reads: CASLAEREQFF. In nucleotides, the CDR3 is TGTGCCAGCTTAGCGGAGAGGGAGCAGTTCTTC.

This clone came up once. V gene TRBV5-4 combines with J gene TRBJ1-1; 7 bases agree with TRBD1. Germline V CDR1 and CDR2: SGHNT, YYREEE (reference sequence). The CDR3 covers 11 residues. Trimming at V came to 5 bases and at J to 12 bases, leaving 7 bases not matched to a gene. DNA of the CDR3: TGTGCCAGCAGGACAGGGAGGGGAACTTTCTTT. Translated, it gives CASRTGRGTFF.

The chain combines TRBV21-1 with TRBJ1-2. TRBV21-1 is labeled a pseudogene. CDR3 length: 15 residues. CDR3 region: CASSQGWGTNYGYTF. CDR3 bases: TGTGCCAGCAGCCAAGGGTGGGGAACTAACTATGGCTACACCTTC.

Details on this clone: This specimen includes other DNA sequences encoding the same CDR3. The CDR3 DNA is TGTGCCAGCAGCTTTATCACGGGAGATACCTACAATGAGCAGTTCTTC. Residues: CASSFITGDTYNEQFF. The J gene is TRBJ2-1, the V gene TRBV7-6; TRBD2 might be the D (6 bases). This CDR3 spans 16 amino acids. Germline CDR1 and CDR2: SGHVS and FNYEAQ. V dropped 3 bases and J dropped 2 bases, with 14 bases sitting between them.

The gene calls are TRBV19 and TRBJ2-7; perhaps TRBD1 as D (6 bases). Germline CDR1 reads LNHDA; CDR2 reads SQIVND (reference sequence). V lost 4 bases, J lost 1 base, and 11 bases lay in between. The CDR3 runs 14 residues. Here the CDR3 DNA reads TGTGCCAGTAGTAGCCTGGACAGTTCCTACGAGCAGTACTTC. The encoded protein is CASSSLDSSYEQYF.

This clone has only a few counts. The gene calls are TRBV9 and TRBJ2-3, with a weak D call TRBD1 (5 bases). Germline V lookup: CDR1 SGDLS, CDR2 YYNGEE. This CDR3 is built from 14 residues. Deletions cut 4 bases from V and 2 bases from J, with 11 bases between. CDR3 bases: TGTGCCAGCAGCCCAGGGTCCCCCACAGATACGCAGTATTTT. As protein: CASSPGSPTDTQYF.

This clone has a single count. The genes are TRBV6-1 and TRBJ1-6, with 7 bases that match TRBD1. V shed 2 bases and J 8 bases; nucleotides not matched to a gene: 6. The CDR3 is made up of 15 amino acids. Germline CDR1 reads MNHNS; CDR2 reads SASEGT. The DNA of the CDR3 is TGTGCCAGCAGTGAACGGCAGGGGGGTTATTCACCCCTCCACTTT. Translation: CASSERQGGYSPLHF.

The chain joins TRBV9 to TRBJ2-5; D is tentatively TRBD1 or TRBD2 (5 bases each). V lost 1 base, J lost 1 base, and 11 bases lay in between. This CDR3 region has 15 residues. CDR1 SGDLS and CDR2 YYNGEE come from the germline V gene. The CDR3 reads CASSVRAGSQETQYF. In nucleotides, the CDR3 is TGTGCCAGCAGCGTACGGGCAGGGAGCCAAGAGACCCAGTACTTC.

This rearrangement joins TRBV5-1 to TRBJ1-2; 10 positions match TRBD1. V shed 0 bases and J 2 bases; nucleotides not matched to a gene: 10. The CDR3 is 18 residues long. The V gene's germline CDR1 is SGHRS and CDR2 YFSETQ. The CDR3 protein is CASSLVPGQGMGNYGYTF. CDR3 in DNA: TGCGCCAGCAGCTTGGTTCCGGGACAGGGGATGGGCAACTATGGCTACACCTTC. Variable domain in full (rest from reference TRBV5-1 and TRBJ1-2): KAGVTQTPRYLIKTRGQQVTLSCSPISGHRSVSWYQQTPGQGLQFLFEYFSETQRNKGNFPGRFSGRQFSNSRSEMNVSTLELGDSALYLCASSLVPGQGMGNYGYTFGSGTRLTVV.

The chain has TRBV30 and TRBJ2-7; the match to TRBD1 covers 10 bases. Germline CDR1 GTSNPN, CDR2 SVGIG (reference sequence). The CDR3 contains 14 residues. J was trimmed by 3 bases and V by 5 bases; bases with no gene match: 7. CDR3 in DNA: TGTGCCTGGGCAACCGGGACAGGGGACTACGAGCAGTACTTC. Translated: CAWATGTGDYEQYF.

The genes are TRBV27 and TRBJ2-3, with TRBD2 identical over 7 bases. The germline CDR1 and CDR2 sequences are MNHEY and SMNVEV (reference sequence). After removal of 5 bases from V and 6 bases from J, the junction contained 5 bases not matched to a gene. This CDR3 contains 13 residues. CDR3 nucleotide sequence: TGTGCCAGCAGTCCCGGGGGGATGGATACGCAGTATTTT. It yields the protein CASSPGGMDTQYF.

The V gene is TRBV4-2, the J gene TRBJ1-5, with D possibly TRBD1 on 6 matching bases. The V gene lost 0 bases and the J gene lost 2 bases, with 20 bases spanning the gap. Looked up from germline, CDR1 is LGHNA and CDR2 is YNFKEQ. The CDR3 spans 19 residues. The CDR3 region has the DNA TGTGCCAGCAGCCAAGAGGGGGACACAGGCGCTCCGGGCAATCAGCCCCAGCATTTT. It specifies CASSQEGDTGAPGNQPQHF.

This chain connects TRBV2 to TRBJ2-2; the D call may be TRBD1 or TRBD2 (5 bases each). The germline CDR1 and CDR2 sequences are SNHLY and FYNNEI. The CDR3 covers 13 residues. V was cut by 10 bases and J by 5 bases, with 14 bases left in between. The CDR3 region is CAIPGRQTGELFF. CDR3 nucleotide sequence: TGTGCCATACCGGGACGACAGACCGGGGAGCTGTTTTTT.